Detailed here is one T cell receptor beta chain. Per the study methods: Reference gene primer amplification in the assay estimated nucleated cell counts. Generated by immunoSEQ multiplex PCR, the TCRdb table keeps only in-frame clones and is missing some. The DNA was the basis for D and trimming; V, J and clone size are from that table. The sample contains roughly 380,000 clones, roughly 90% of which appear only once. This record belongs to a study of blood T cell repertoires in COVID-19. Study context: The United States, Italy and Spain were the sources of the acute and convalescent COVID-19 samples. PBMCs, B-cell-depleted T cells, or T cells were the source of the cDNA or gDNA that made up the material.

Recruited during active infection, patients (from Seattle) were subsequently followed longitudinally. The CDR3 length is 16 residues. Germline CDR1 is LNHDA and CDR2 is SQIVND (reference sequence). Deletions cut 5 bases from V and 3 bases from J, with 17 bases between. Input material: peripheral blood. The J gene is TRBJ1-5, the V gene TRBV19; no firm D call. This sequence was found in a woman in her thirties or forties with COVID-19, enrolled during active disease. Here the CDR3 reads CASSYQPGVSNQPQHF. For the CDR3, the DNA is TGTGCCAGTAGTTACCAACCCGGGGTATCCAATCAGCCCCAGCATTTT.